This TCR beta chain was sequenced in a study of coeliac disease. Study at large: Each coeliac patient was active, refractory type I, or diet-controlled.

This clone was seen more than once but under ten times. Its specificity is unknown. Findings and limits, study-wide: Active celiac intraepithelial and lamina propria samples had lower TRB and TRG clonality than control samples. The authors judged this method unsuitable for unbiased gliadin-specific T cell detection.

CDR1 LGHNA and CDR2 YNFKEQ come from the germline V gene. Trimming took 3 bases from V and 4 from J; bases not matched to a gene: 9. This CDR3 spans 18 amino acids. Clones were sequenced by immunoSEQ multiplex PCR, and TCRdb holds only the in-frame ones, with some missing. This repertoire shows roughly 4,200 clones, approximately 60% found once; its top ten account for about 9.4%. Sequences were obtained from intraepithelial lymphocytes from the gut. J is TRBJ2-5 and V is TRBV4-2; 15 bases are a match to TRBD2. This receptor was obtained from an older man with active celiac disease. The CDR3 protein is CASSHGLAGGLAGETQYF. The CDR3 DNA follows: TGTGCCAGCAGCCATGGACTAGCGGGGGGGCTTGCGGGAGAGACCCAGTACTTC.